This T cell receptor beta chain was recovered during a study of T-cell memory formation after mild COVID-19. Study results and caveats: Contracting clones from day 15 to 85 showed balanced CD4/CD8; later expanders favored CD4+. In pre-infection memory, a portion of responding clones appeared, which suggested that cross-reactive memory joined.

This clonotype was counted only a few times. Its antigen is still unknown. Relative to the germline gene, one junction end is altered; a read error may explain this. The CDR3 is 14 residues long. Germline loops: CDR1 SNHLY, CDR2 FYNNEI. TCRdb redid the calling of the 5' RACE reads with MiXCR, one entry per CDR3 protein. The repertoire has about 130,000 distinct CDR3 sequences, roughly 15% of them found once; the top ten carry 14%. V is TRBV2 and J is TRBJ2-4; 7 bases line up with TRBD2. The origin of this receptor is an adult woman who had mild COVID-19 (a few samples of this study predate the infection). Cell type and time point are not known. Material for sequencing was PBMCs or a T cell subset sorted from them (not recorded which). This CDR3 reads CASREAGLVSIQYF. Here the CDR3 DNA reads TGTGCCAGCAGGGAAGCGGGACTGGTGAGCATTCAGTACTTC.